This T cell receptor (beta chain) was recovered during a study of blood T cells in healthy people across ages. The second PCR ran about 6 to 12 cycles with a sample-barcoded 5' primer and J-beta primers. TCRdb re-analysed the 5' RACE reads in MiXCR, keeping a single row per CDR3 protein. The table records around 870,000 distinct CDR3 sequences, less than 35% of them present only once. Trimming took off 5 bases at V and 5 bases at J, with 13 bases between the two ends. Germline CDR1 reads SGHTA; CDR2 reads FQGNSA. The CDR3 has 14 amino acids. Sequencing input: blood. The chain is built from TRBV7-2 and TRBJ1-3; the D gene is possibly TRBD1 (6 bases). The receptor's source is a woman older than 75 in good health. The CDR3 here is CASSLGRGRNTIYF. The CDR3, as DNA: TGTGCCAGCAGCCTAGGGCGGGGGCGAAACACCATATATTTT.